This paragraph covers one TCR beta chain sequence. This clonotype was detected many times. Its antigen is still unknown. No base qualities exist here, and no much larger clone lies one base off it. As encoded in the germline V gene, CDR1 is MNHEY while CDR2 is SVGAGI. Measured from the cysteine to the phenylalanine, the CDR3 is 15 residues long. Kept here is only the CDR3 DNA, which spans 45 bases and is read in frame from base 1. Unmatched junction bases come to 10, with V trimmed by 2 bases and J by 10 bases. The library came from multiplex PCR. Sequencer: Illumina HiSeq 4000. To build TCR beta libraries, CDR3 regions were amplified by Arm-PCR using iRepertoire HTBI primers. Gel purification was performed on PCR products prior to sequencing. The study's own analysis went as follows. Across samples, around 62 TRBV and roughly 13 TRBJ segments were identified and used for gene usage analysis of CDR3 amino acid clonotypes. Filtered high-quality paired reads were merged into contigs using COPE and FqMerger. BLAST was used to align contigs to IMGT TRBV, TRBD and TRBJ reference genes, with CDR3 defined following IMGT. Highly expanded clones were defined as clonotypes with a frequency above 0.1%. Shannon entropy served as the measure of repertoire diversity, while the Gini coefficient captured V-J evenness. A clonotype was considered public if more than one individual shared it. TCRdb reprocessing: public reads trimmed at Q25 with fastp, clones called with MiXCR, in-frame beta chains kept. CDR3 protein sequences are deduplicated, and each keeps its most common genes and DNA. What appears here as the V and J calls and clone size reflects TCRdb's work, not the paper's. This sample has a few hundred thousand distinct CDR3 sequences in its table, and roughly 13% of those were observed once. The ten largest clones add up to 8.5% to 10% of the sample.

The data are from a study of regulatory T cells in long-lasting Graves disease (dated by TCRdb to the early 2020s). Background on the whole study: Antithyroid drugs had been taken for less than 3 months by newly diagnosed Graves' disease patients. Persistent Graves' disease patients were compared with newly diagnosed Graves' disease patients by peripheral blood TCR sequencing and RNA sequencing. The study was registered as a clinical trial and conducted in China. A total of 35 or so samples were covered by TCR sequencing, comprising approximately 13 persistent and 20 or so newly diagnosed Graves' disease patients.

In light of the paper, this sample's time point label describes: newly diagnosed GD, antithyroid drugs for less than 3 months. For both TCR sequencing and RNA sequencing, RNA was extracted from PBMCs using TRIzol. The diagnosis of Graves' disease followed American Thyroid Association guidelines. The patients came from an endocrinology department in Xi'an, China. Each patient gave 8.5 to 9.5 milliliters of peripheral blood, collected in an EDTA anticoagulant tube. Ficoll Paque Plus density gradient separation was used to isolate PBMCs, and no further T cell sorting was done. An Agilent 2100 Bioanalyzer and agarose gel were used to check RNA quality, while a NanoDrop 2000 measured RNA concentration. General study outcomes and caveats: Compared with newly diagnosed patients, patients with persistent Graves' disease had lower TCR Shannon entropy and fewer highly expanded clones, which suggests clonal expansion. Because the primary lesion, thyroid tissue, could not be accessed, the study looked at peripheral blood alone. Sequencing and analysis were limited to the TCR beta chain. More public clonotypes were shared among persistent patients (around 3,000) than among newly diagnosed patients (966). Preferential use of TRBV28, TRBJ1-2 and TRBJ2-5 was observed in persistent disease, whereas TRBV20-1 and TRBJ2-1 were favored in newly diagnosed disease. The authors acknowledged the small sample size as a limitation that may reduce accuracy.

The same data also went into a second study, on T cells in Graves' hyperthyroidism and ophthalmopathy. From the second report: Graves' hyperthyroidism was defined as stable when no progression to ophthalmopathy occurred over 18 months of follow-up. Hyperthyroidism patients were newly diagnosed, had a disease duration of under 2 months, and were aged 18 to 65 years. Patients with uncontrolled infections, other autoimmune diseases, pregnancy or lactation were excluded. Diagnoses relied on clinical symptoms, serum thyroxine and TRAb, thyroid ultrasound and orbital computed tomography. The first round of RT-PCR for the TCR CDR3 was performed with the HTBI primer set and the Qiagen OneStep RT-PCR kit. Most expanded thyroid clonotypes (frequency above 0.001) were also detected in blood, suggesting blood repertoires may reflect thyroid immune responses. Ophthalmopathy was separated from stable hyperthyroidism by a 13 V-J signature model, with 87.88% sensitivity and about 81% specificity obtained in cross-validation and 80%/75% obtained in testing. In validation, progression to ophthalmopathy was predicted by the model with around 71% sensitivity and approximately 78% specificity, a median of about 6.8 months before onset. TCR V-J signatures able to tell the groups apart were searched for in a discovery cohort of 95 to 100 patients, of whom under 45 had Graves' ophthalmopathy and 55 to 60 had stable Graves' hyperthyroidism. An independent validation cohort of around 19 hyperthyroidism patients and roughly 16 patients who later progressed to ophthalmopathy tested prospective prediction of ophthalmopathy. For training and testing, the 80 to 100 patients in the discovery cohort were randomly divided in a 7:3 ratio. In addition, the study compared T-cell repertoires in thyroid tissue and in blood from several Graves' hyperthyroidism patients. After blood sampling, hyperthyroidism patients were treated with methimazole at a starting dose of 30 mg daily, and ophthalmopathy patients were treated with high-dose intravenous methylprednisolone. A second multiplex PCR round built the libraries, followed by size selection and purification. The libraries were sequenced on an Illumina HiSeq2000 using paired-end 100 bp reads. SOAPnuke was used to process the raw data, throwing out any read that contained adapters or uncalled bases, had a mean Phred below 15, or lacked an exact constant-primer or identifier match. High-quality paired reads were merged using COPE v1.2.5, and each unique nucleotide sequence was defined as a clonotype. MiTCR v1.1 was used to align the clonotypes against IMGT TRBV, TRBD and TRBJ reference segments. The analysis was restricted to V-J combinations with a frequency above 0.0001, which together covered roughly 99% of the repertoires. A TCS score was defined as the ratio between F50 (clonal expansion) and ExV (chaos), using BLOSUM62-based TCRdist between CDR3 peptides within each V-J. Welch's t-statistics and random forest reduced fewer than 600 V-J features to roughly 13, which were used in a naive Bayes classifier (R e1071). No statistical method was used to fix the sample size in advance, and group allocation was not hidden from the investigators. The paper reports TCR Vbeta CDR3 sequencing of over 120 peripheral blood samples: 43 ophthalmopathy, fewer than 80 hyperthyroidism and around 17 progressor patients.

The source is a young man with Graves disease. Donor details come from another sample of the same person, matched by shared clones. Sequenced material: peripheral blood mononuclear cells (PBMCs), taken at new diagnosis, from a patient treated with antithyroid drugs. The chain employs TRBV6-5 and TRBJ2-1, with 8 bases in between that match TRBD1. The sequence in DNA is TGTGCCAGCAGTTACGGACAGGGTGGACATCGGGAGCAGTTCTTC. The translation is CASSYGQGGHREQFF.